The 10 T cell receptor beta chains below all came from one sample that was sequenced in a study of brain T cells in children with intractable seizures. Time point noted: blood from clinic visit 5 months post-surgery; TSC patient then seizure free. TCRdb keeps only in-frame clones here, not all; method: immunoSEQ multiplex PCR. The sample lists about 350,000 clones, over 85% seen once, with 5% to 7% in the top ten. The sequenced sample was peripheral blood, obtained roughly 5 months after surgery. The receptors here all came from a boy less than two years old with tuberous sclerosis and intractable seizures.

The rearrangement joins TRBV6-1 to TRBJ2-7; D might be TRBD1 or TRBD2, each matching 6 bases. The ends were cut back, 0 bases at V and 2 bases at J, with 14 bases in the middle. The CDR3 sequence is 16 residues long. Germline V gene sequence: CDR1 MNHNS, CDR2 SASEGT. CDR3 sequence (DNA): TGTGCCAGCAGTGAAGCGATCGGGGGCGGAACCTACGAGCAGTACTTC. This translates into CASSEAIGGGTYEQYF.

This clone came up once. This chain uses TRBV11-2 with TRBJ2-7; 8 bases fit TRBD2. V trimming: 1 base; J trimming: 2 bases; junction bases outside the gene matches: 7. Germline CDR1 is SGHAT and CDR2 is FQNNGV. The CDR3 has 16 amino acids. In nucleotides, the CDR3 is TGTGCCAGCAGCTTAGTTGGCGGGAGGCCCCCCTACGAGCAGTACTTC. This codes for CASSLVGGRPPYEQYF.

This clone was counted between two and nine times. This sequence joins TRBV7-8 and TRBJ2-7; TRBD1 matches at 11 bases. CDR3 size: 15 residues. The V gene's germline CDR1 is SGHVS and CDR2 FQNEAQ. V shed 7 bases, J shed 3 bases, and the junction held 8 bases outside the gene matches. The CDR3 loop is CASTVGQGAGYEQYF. The CDR3 DNA reads TGTGCCAGCACCGTCGGACAGGGGGCAGGCTACGAGCAGTACTTC. The variable domain in full, with the rest retrieved from reference TRBV7-8 and TRBJ2-7, is GAGVSQSPRYKVAKRGQDVALRCDPISGHVSLFWYQQALGQGPEFLTYFQNEAQLDKSGLPSDRFFAERPEGSVSTLKIQRTQQEDSAVYLCASTVGQGAGYEQYFGPGTRLTVT.

This clone was recorded a few times. The V gene is TRBV7-9, the J gene TRBJ2-7; D remains unclear. The germline CDR1 and CDR2 sequences are SEHNR and FQNEAQ (reference sequence). Deletions cut 5 bases from V and 3 bases from J, with 11 bases between. The CDR3 runs to 13 residues. The CDR3 DNA reads TGTGCCAGCAGCCCCGAAGAGAACTACGAGCAGTACTTC. It translates to CASSPEENYEQYF.

The chain links TRBV20-1 to TRBJ2-3, with 7 nucleotides matching TRBD2. Germline CDR1 and CDR2: DFQATT and SNEGSKA (reference sequence). This CDR3 spans 16 amino acids. Unmatched junction bases numbered 13, after V lost 3 bases and J lost 4 bases. CDR3: CSASVSGGRRADTQYF. CDR3 in DNA: TGCAGTGCTAGTGTATCGGGAGGTCGAAGGGCAGATACGCAGTATTTT.

This clone was picked up one time. The rearrangement uses TRBV4-1 and TRBJ2-1, with 11 bases that match TRBD2. J was trimmed by 7 bases and V by 1 base; bases with no gene match: 6. Per the germline V gene, CDR1 is MGHRA and CDR2 is YSYEKL. This CDR3 has 16 residues. The CDR3, as DNA: TGCGCCAGCAGCCAAGCGCTAGCGGGAGGTCAAAATGAGCAGTTCTTC. Translation gives CASSQALAGGQNEQFF.

J is TRBJ2-7 and V is TRBV7-9; perhaps TRBD2 as D (6 bases). Between the trimmed V and J ends, which lost 6 bases and 0 bases, there was a span of 12 bases. The CDR3 extends over 14 amino acids. CDR1 is SEHNR, CDR2 FQNEAQ, per germline (reference sequence). Here the CDR3 reads CASSPGLTSYEQYF. DNA for the CDR3: TGTGCCAGCAGTCCGGGACTGACCTCCTACGAGCAGTACTTC.

The chain has TRBV5-1 and TRBJ2-3; 8 bases fit TRBD1. Germline V gene sequence: CDR1 SGHRS, CDR2 YFSETQ. The CDR3 extends over 13 amino acids. The J segment lost 8 bases and the V segment lost 4 bases, leaving 6 bases of the junction unmatched. The CDR3 coding sequence is TGCGCCAGCAGCCGACAGGGGTTGGGTACGCAGTATTTT. Translated, it gives CASSRQGLGTQYF.

This clone was seen more than once but under ten times. The V and J genes are TRBV4-2 and TRBJ2-3; 12 positions match TRBD2. This CDR3 has 18 amino acids. The V segment lost 3 bases and the J segment 5 bases; nucleotides outside the gene matches: 12. From germline, CDR1 is LGHNA and CDR2 YNFKEQ. Here the CDR3 reads CASSQNPGLAGVLDTQYF. CDR3 sequence (DNA): TGTGCCAGCAGCCAGAATCCGGGACTAGCGGGTGTTTTAGATACGCAGTATTTT.

The genes are TRBV2 and TRBJ1-2, with D perhaps TRBD1 (6 bases). CDR1 SNHLY and CDR2 FYNNEI come from the germline V gene. The V end lost 0 bases, the J end lost 5 bases, and 13 bases lay between the germline ends. The CDR3 spans 15 residues. The CDR3 protein is CASSEAGGRRYGYTF. The CDR3 bases are TGTGCCAGCAGTGAAGCGGGGGGGCGTCGGTATGGCTACACCTTC.